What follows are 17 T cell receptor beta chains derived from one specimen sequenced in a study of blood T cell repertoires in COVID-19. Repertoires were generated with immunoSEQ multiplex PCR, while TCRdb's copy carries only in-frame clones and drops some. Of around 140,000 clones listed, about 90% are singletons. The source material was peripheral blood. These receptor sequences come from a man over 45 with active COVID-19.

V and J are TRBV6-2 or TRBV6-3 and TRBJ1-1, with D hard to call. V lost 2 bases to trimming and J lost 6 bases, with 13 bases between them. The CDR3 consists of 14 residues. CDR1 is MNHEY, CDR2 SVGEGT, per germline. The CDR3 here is CASSYLGDKPEAFF. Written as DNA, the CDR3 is TGTGCCAGCAGTTACCTTGGCGACAAACCTGAAGCTTTCTTT.

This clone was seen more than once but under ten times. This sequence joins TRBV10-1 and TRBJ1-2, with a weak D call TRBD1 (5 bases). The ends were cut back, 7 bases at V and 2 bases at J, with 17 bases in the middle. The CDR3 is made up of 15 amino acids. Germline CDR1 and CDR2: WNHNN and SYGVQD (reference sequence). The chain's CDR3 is CASTPGGVRNYGYTF. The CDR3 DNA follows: TGCGCCAGCACCCCCGGGGGGGTTCGGAACTATGGCTACACCTTC.

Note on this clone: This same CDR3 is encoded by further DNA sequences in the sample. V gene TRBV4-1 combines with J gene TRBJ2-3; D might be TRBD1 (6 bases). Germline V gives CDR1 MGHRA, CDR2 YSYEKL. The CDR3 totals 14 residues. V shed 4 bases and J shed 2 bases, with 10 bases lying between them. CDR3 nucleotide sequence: TGCGCCAGCAGCCTCGGGACAAACACAGATACGCAGTATTTT. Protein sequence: CASSLGTNTDTQYF.

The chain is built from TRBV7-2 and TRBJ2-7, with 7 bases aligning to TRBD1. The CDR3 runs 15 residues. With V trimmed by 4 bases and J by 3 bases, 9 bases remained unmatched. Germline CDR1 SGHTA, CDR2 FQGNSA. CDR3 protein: CASSSRQGRHYEQYF. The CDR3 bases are TGTGCCAGCAGCTCTCGACAGGGTCGGCACTACGAGCAGTACTTC.

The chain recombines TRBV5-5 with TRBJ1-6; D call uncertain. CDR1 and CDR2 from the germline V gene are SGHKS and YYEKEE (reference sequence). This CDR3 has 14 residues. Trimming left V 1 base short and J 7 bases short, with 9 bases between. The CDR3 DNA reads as TGTGCCAGCAGCTTGTGGGCGGGGAATTCACCCCTCCACTTT. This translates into CASSLWAGNSPLHF. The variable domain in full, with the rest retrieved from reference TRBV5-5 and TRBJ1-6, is DAGVTQSPTHLIKTRGQQVTLRCSPISGHKSVSWYQQVLGQGPQFIFQYYEKEERGRGNFPDRFSARQFPNYSSELNVNALLLGDSALYLCASSLWAGNSPLHFGNGTRLTVT.

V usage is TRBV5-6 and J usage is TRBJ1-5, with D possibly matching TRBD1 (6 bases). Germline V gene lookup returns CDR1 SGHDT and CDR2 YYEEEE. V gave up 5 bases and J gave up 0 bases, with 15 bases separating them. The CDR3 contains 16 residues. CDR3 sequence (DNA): TGTGCCAGCAGTCAAAGGGGGATTTATAGCAATCAGCCCCAGCATTTT. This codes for CASSQRGIYSNQPQHF.

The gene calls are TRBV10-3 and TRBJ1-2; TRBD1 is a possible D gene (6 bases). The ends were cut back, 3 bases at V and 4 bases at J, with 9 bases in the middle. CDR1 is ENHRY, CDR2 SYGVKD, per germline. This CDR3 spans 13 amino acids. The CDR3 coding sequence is TGTGCCATCAGTGACAGGGGAAGCTATGGCTACACCTTC. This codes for CAISDRGSYGYTF.

Written as DNA, the CDR3 is TGCAGCGTTGACTCCCCGAGCGGGCTAAGCACAGATACGCAGTATTTT. Translating it yields CSVDSPSGLSTDTQYF. The J gene is TRBJ2-3, the V gene TRBV29-1, with D possibly matching TRBD2 (6 bases). V lost 3 bases and J lost 0, with 16 bases in between. Germline loops: CDR1 SQVTM, CDR2 ANQGSEA. This CDR3 has 16 residues.

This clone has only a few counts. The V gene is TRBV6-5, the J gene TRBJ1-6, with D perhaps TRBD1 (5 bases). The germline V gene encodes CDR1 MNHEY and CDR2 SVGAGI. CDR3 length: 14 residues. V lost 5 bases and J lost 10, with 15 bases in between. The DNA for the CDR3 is TGTGCCAGCAGTCCACCTCCCGGGGGATCACCCCTCCACTTT. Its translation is CASSPPPGGSPLHF.

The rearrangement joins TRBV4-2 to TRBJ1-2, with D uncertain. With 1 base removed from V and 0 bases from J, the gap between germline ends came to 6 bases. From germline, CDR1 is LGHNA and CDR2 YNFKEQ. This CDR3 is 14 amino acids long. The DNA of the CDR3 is TGTGCCAGCAGCCAAGTCGGGGCTAACTATGGCTACACCTTC. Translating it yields CASSQVGANYGYTF.

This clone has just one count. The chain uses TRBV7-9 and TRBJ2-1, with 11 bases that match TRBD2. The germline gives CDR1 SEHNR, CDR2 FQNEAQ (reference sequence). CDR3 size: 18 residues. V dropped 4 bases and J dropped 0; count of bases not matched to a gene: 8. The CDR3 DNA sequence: TGTGCCAGCAGCTCATCTAGCGGGACTAGCGGCTCCTACAATGAGCAGTTCTTC. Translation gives CASSSSSGTSGSYNEQFF.

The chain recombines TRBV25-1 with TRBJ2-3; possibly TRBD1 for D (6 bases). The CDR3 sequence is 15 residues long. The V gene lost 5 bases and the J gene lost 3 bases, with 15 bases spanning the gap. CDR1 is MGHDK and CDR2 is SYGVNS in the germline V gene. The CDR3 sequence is CASSPNRVLTDTQYF. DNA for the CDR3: TGTGCCAGCAGTCCTAACAGGGTCCTGACAGATACGCAGTATTTT. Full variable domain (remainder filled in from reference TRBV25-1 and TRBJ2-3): EADIYQTPRYLVIGTGKKITLECSQTMGHDKMYWYQQDPGMELHLIHYSYGVNSTEKGDLSSESTVSRIRTEHFPLTLESARPSHTSQYLCASSPNRVLTDTQYFGPGTRLTVL.

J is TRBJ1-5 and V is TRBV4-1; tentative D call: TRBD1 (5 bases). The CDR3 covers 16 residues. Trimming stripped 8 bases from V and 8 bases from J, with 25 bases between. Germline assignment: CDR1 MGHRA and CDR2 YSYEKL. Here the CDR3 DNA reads TGCGCCAGCTGCCTGGGGGGGTCGGGTGGGCAAAAGCCCCAGCATTTT. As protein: CASCLGGSGGQKPQHF.

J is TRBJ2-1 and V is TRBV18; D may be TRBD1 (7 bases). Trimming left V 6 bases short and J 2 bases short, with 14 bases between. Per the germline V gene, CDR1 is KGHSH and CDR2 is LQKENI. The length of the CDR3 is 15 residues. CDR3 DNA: TGTGCCAGCTCTCCTCAGGGGGGCGCCTACAATGAGCAGTTCTTC. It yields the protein CASSPQGGAYNEQFF.

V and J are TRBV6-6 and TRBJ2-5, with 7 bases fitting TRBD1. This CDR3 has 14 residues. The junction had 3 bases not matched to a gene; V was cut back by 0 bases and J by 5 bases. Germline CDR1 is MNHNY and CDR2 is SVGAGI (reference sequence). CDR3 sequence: CASSYSSRGETQYF. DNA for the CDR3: TGTGCCAGCAGTTACTCTAGCAGGGGGGAGACCCAGTACTTC.

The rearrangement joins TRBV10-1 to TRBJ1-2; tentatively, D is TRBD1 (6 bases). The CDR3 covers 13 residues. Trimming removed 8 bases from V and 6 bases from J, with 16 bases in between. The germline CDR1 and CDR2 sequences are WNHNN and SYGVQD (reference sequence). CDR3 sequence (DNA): TGCGCCAGCGAGTCGGGACACCGTCATGGCTACACCTTC. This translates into CASESGHRHGYTF.

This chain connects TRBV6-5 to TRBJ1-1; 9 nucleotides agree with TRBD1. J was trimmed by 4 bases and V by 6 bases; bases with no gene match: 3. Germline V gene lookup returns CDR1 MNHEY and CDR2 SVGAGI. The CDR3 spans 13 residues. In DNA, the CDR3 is TGTGCCAGCAGGCGGGACAGGGCCACTGAAGCTTTCTTT. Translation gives CASRRDRATEAFF.